A single sample gave rise to the 16 T cell receptor beta chains below, sequenced in a study of blood T cells in healthy people across ages. A sample-barcoded 5' primer and a J-beta primer mix were used in a second PCR of about 7 to 12 cycles. TCRdb reprocessed the 5' RACE reads via MiXCR and lists one record per CDR3 protein. Seen here are about 1.7 million distinct CDR3 sequences, about 28% observed once, and the top ten hold roughly 8%. The specimen was blood. These receptors were taken from a woman aged 25 to 39 in good health.

This clonotype was recorded at least ten times. The chain employs TRBV9 and TRBJ2-1; D might be TRBD1 (6 bases). The V gene's germline CDR1 is SGDLS and CDR2 YYNGEE. The CDR3 sequence is 15 residues long. The V end was cut by 0 bases, the J end by 3 bases, with 10 bases between. CDR3 DNA sequence: TGTGCCAGCAGCGTAGTAGACAGGAGCTACAATGAGCAGTTCTTC. Protein sequence: CASSVVDRSYNEQFF.

This clonotype was counted between two and nine times. This chain links TRBV10-3 with TRBJ1-2; a weak D match, TRBD1 (6 bases). The CDR3 is 14 residues long. Germline CDR1 ENHRY, CDR2 SYGVKD. Trimming removed 6 bases from V and 8 bases from J, with 19 bases in between. CDR3 nucleotides: TGTGCCATCAGACCGGGACAAGTCGCGGGGGGCTACACCTTC. Translated: CAIRPGQVAGGYTF.

The chain employs TRBV9 and TRBJ1-1; TRBD1 might be the D (6 bases). Germline assignment: CDR1 SGDLS and CDR2 YYNGEE. The CDR3 contains 15 residues. Trimming stripped 3 bases from V and 7 bases from J, with 19 bases between. The DNA of the CDR3 is TGTGCCAGCAGCGCGGGAATGTGGGAGGACAGTGAAGCTTTCTTT. Its translation: CASSAGMWEDSEAFF.

The chain combines TRBV28 with TRBJ2-4, with 12 bases aligning to TRBD1. The CDR3 length is 16 residues. V lost 4 bases to trimming and J lost 7 bases; unmatched junction nucleotides: 8. Germline CDR1 is MDHEN and CDR2 is SYDVKM. CDR3 sequence: CASSYRDRGHSNIQYF. CDR3 DNA sequence: TGTGCCAGCAGTTACCGGGACAGGGGGCACAGCAACATTCAGTACTTC.

Comment on this clonotype: This sequence may be a read error, since a much larger clone differs from it by one base. The chain is built from TRBV29-1 and TRBJ2-1; 8 bases align to TRBD2. The assigned J gene may be wrong: the sequence end matches TRBJ2-7 better. This CDR3 region has 19 residues. Germline-derived CDR1 and CDR2 are SQVTM and ANQGSEA. CDR3 coding DNA: TGCAGCGCCTATGGGCGCCTTGGAGCGGGGGCCCTCTTCTACAATGAGCAGTACTTC. It specifies CSAYGRLGAGALFYNEQYF.

The chain links TRBV4-3 to TRBJ2-5; D call uncertain. V was trimmed by 4 bases and J by 5 bases, leaving 14 bases between them. The germline CDR1 and CDR2 sequences are LGHNA and YSLEER. This CDR3 is 14 amino acids long. Here the CDR3 DNA reads TGCGCCAGCAGCCCCAACTTAGCCCGGGAGACCCAGTACTTC. It codes for CASSPNLARETQYF.

The V gene is TRBV2, the J gene TRBJ1-2; 10 positions agree with TRBD1. Trimming removed 5 bases from V and 5 bases from J; junction bases left unmatched: 11. The CDR3 runs 16 residues. Germline CDR1 SNHLY, CDR2 FYNNEI. The CDR3 DNA reads as TGTGCCAGCAGTAGCCACCCGGGACAGGGGTTATATGGCTACACCTTC. Amino acids: CASSSHPGQGLYGYTF.

This clonotype appeared a few times. The chain is built from TRBV20-1 and TRBJ2-7, with 9 bases lining up with TRBD1. V lost 5 bases to trimming and J lost 4 bases; unmatched junction nucleotides: 12. This CDR3 is 15 amino acids long. Germline-derived CDR1 and CDR2 are DFQATT and SNEGSKA (reference sequence). Here the CDR3 reads CSAPQDGQGRYEQYF. The CDR3 bases are TGCAGTGCTCCTCAAGACGGACAGGGGAGGTACGAGCAGTACTTC.

This clonotype was detected many times. CDR3 amino acids: CASGLEGARETQYF. The CDR3 DNA sequence: TGTGCTAGTGGTTTGGAGGGGGCAAGAGAGACCCAGTACTTC. This chain links TRBV12-5 with TRBJ2-5; 7 nucleotides line up with TRBD1. This CDR3 has 14 amino acids. Looked up from germline, CDR1 is LGHNT and CDR2 is FRNRAP. Unmatched junction bases numbered 3, after V lost 1 base and J lost 4 bases.

This chain links TRBV7-9 with TRBJ2-1; 8 bases are a match to TRBD1. The CDR3 covers 14 residues. V dropped 7 bases and J dropped 6; count of bases not matched to a gene: 8. Germline V lookup: CDR1 SEHNR, CDR2 FQNEAQ (reference sequence). The CDR3 bases are TGTGCCAGCATTCTGGGACAGGCGGTCAATGAGCAGTTCTTC. Protein: CASILGQAVNEQFF.

This clonotype was detected only a few times. The chain employs TRBV13 and TRBJ2-1, with TRBD2 matching over 9 bases. Trimming at V came to 1 base and at J to 7 bases, leaving 8 bases not matched to a gene. The CDR3 consists of 16 residues. CDR1 is PRHDT, CDR2 FYEKMQ, per germline (reference sequence). CDR3 bases: TGTGCCAGCAGCTTAGCCGAAGGACTAGCGAGGAATGAGCAGTTCTTC. Translating gives CASSLAEGLARNEQFF. The full variable domain, in which reference TRBV13 and TRBJ2-1 provide the parts outside the CDR3, is AAGVIQSPRHLIKEKRETATLKCYPIPRHDTVYWYQQGPGQDPQFLISFYEKMQSDKGSIPDRFSAQQFSDYHSELNMSSLELGDSALYFCASSLAEGLARNEQFFGPGTRLTVL.

This clonotype showed up just a few times. V usage is TRBV12-3 or TRBV12-4 and J usage is TRBJ1-3; D not certain. This CDR3 is built from 16 residues. Trimming removed 7 bases at V and 2 bases at J, with 18 bases between. In nucleotides, the CDR3 is TGTGCCAGCACCACGTCGATGCAAGTCACTGGAAACACCATATATTTT. Translation: CASTTSMQVTGNTIYF.

This clonotype has ten or more counts. V is TRBV20-1 and J is TRBJ2-7, with 9 bases aligning to TRBD1. CDR3 length equals 13 residues. Trimming cost V 4 bases and J 1 base; bases outside gene matches: 2. The germline gives CDR1 DFQATT, CDR2 SNEGSKA (reference sequence). The CDR3 reads CSATGTGSYEQYF. The CDR3 DNA follows: TGCAGTGCTACCGGGACAGGGTCCTACGAGCAGTACTTC.

This clonotype has only a few counts. The V gene is TRBV6-6, the J gene TRBJ1-4; D not resolved. Germline CDR1 and CDR2: MNHNY and SVGAGI (reference sequence). With 2 bases removed from V and 8 bases from J, the gap between germline ends came to 15 bases. This CDR3 spans 15 amino acids. In DNA form, the CDR3 reads TGTGCCAGCAGTTACCCGTCGGGGATGGGCGAAAAACTGTTTTTT. Residues: CASSYPSGMGEKLFF.

The chain couples TRBV11-2 to TRBJ1-1; 8 bases fit TRBD1. The V gene end was trimmed by 1 base and the J gene end by 6 bases; junction bases not matched to a gene: 7. Per germline, CDR1 SGHAT and CDR2 FQNNGV. CDR3 size: 15 residues. The CDR3 region is CASSLVARGLAEAFF. In DNA, the CDR3 is TGTGCCAGCAGCTTAGTGGCCAGGGGGCTCGCTGAAGCTTTCTTT. The full variable domain, its missing parts supplied by reference TRBV11-2 and TRBJ1-1, is EAGVAQSPRYKIIEKRQSVAFWCNPISGHATLYWYQQILGQGPKLLIQFQNNGVVDDSQLPKDRFSAERLKGVDSTLKIQPAKLEDSAVYLCASSLVARGLAEAFFGQGTRLTVV.

This clonotype has just a few counts. This chain links TRBV5-1 with TRBJ2-1, with 9 positions matching TRBD2. From germline, CDR1 is SGHRS and CDR2 YFSETQ. The CDR3 totals 15 residues. The trim removed 0 bases at V and 6 bases at J, leaving 4 bases unmatched. CDR3: CASSLVGGRGNEQFF. The CDR3 DNA reads TGCGCCAGCAGCTTGGTCGGCGGGAGGGGCAATGAGCAGTTCTTC.